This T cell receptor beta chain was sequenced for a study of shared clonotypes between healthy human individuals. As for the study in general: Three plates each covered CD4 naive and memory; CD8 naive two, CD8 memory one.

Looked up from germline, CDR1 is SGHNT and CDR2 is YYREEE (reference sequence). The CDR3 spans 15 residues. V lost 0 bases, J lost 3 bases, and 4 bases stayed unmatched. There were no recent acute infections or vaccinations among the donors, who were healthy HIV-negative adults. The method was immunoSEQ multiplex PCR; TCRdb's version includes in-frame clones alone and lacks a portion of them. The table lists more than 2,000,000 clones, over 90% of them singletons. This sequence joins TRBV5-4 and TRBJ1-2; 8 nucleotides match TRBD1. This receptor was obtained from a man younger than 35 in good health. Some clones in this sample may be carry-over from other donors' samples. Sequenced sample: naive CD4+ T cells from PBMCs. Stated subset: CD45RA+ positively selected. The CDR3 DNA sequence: TGTGCCAGCAGCTTGGGTGCAGGGGGCGACTATGGCTACACCTTC. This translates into CASSLGAGGDYGYTF.